This record concerns one T cell receptor (beta chain) sequence. The data derive from a study of blood T cell repertoires in COVID-19. Looking at the study overall: Spain, Italy and the United States supplied samples that represented acute and convalescent COVID-19.

CDR1 KGHDR and CDR2 SFDVKD come from the germline V gene. With 9 bases clipped from V and 8 bases from J, the junction kept 16 bases outside the gene matches. The CDR3 length is 16 residues. Measured with immunoSEQ multiplex PCR; TCRdb has only the in-frame clones, and not every one. Of around 180,000 clones in the sample, over 75% were seen once. Material: peripheral blood. The V gene is TRBV24-1, the J gene TRBJ2-1; 9 bases align to TRBD1. The source of this sequence is a man in his forties with active or convalescent COVID-19. The CDR3 region is CATGGTGYGVGDEQFF. The CDR3 coding sequence is TGTGCCACCGGGGGGACAGGGTACGGGGTCGGCGATGAGCAGTTCTTC.